This T cell receptor (beta chain) was captured by sequencing in a study of blood T cell repertoires in COVID-19. Study context: PBMCs, B-cell-depleted T cells, or T cells provided the cDNA or gDNA that made up the material.

The trim removed 4 bases at V and 2 bases at J, leaving 5 bases unmatched. In germline, CDR1 is PRHDT, CDR2 FYEKMQ (reference sequence). This CDR3 is 15 amino acids long. Some clones are missing from TCRdb's copy, which holds only in-frame ones; the method was immunoSEQ multiplex PCR. The top ten clones hold 1.5% to 2% of a sample with about 410,000 clones, around 92% of them seen once. This chain links TRBV13 with TRBJ1-3; 7 nucleotides align to TRBD1. The sequence was collected from a woman in her thirties who had recovered from COVID-19. Sequencing input: PBMCs or T cells enriched from blood (not recorded which). The CDR3 DNA reads TGTGCCAGCAGCTCCGGACAGGCTCCTGGAAACACCATATATTTT. Protein product: CASSSGQAPGNTIYF.